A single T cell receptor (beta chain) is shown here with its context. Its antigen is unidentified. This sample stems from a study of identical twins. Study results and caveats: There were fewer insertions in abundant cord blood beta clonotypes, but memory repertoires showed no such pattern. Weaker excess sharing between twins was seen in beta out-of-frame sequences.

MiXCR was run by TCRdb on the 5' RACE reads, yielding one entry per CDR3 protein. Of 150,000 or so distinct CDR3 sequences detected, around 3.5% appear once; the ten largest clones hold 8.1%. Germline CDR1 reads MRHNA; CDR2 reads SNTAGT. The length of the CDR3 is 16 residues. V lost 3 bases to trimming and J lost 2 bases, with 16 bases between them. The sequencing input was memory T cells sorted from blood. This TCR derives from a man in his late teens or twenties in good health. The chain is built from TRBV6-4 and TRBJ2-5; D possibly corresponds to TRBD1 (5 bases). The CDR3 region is CASSDGAPTSQETQYF. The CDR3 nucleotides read TGTGCCAGCAGTGATGGGGCCCCAACGTCACAAGAGACCCAGTACTTC.